This T cell receptor beta chain was captured in a study of cytomegalovirus exposure and HLA in healthy donors. Overall study: Unique TCRs numbering about 87 million, obtained from HLA-typed donors, made up an early data release. Whole-study results and caveats: Sequences of the TCR beta chain were said to predict the HLA-A and HLA-B alleles of most subjects accurately. Highly shared sequence variants in one cluster were likely a sequencing artifact. The authors enumerated 180 or so TCR beta chains as linked to cytomegalovirus.

In the PCR, 60 Vbeta and 13 Jbeta primers were used. Data came from immunoSEQ multiplex PCR; TCRdb stores just in-frame clones and leaves some out. The data contain roughly 120,000 clones, about 80% of them singletons. Worth noting for this clone: Its cognate antigen is unknown. Sequence at one end of the junction differs from germline and may be a read error.

Sample: PBMCs. The sequence came from a man aged 40-49 years in good health and CMV-seronegative.

This CDR3 reads CASSQRDSLFF. The CDR3 DNA reads TGCGCCAGTAGCCAGCGGGACAGTTTGTTTTTT. The chain links TRBV4-1 to TRBJ1-4; TRBD1 agrees at 7 bases. This CDR3 region has 11 residues. Germline loops: CDR1 MGHRA, CDR2 YSYEKL.